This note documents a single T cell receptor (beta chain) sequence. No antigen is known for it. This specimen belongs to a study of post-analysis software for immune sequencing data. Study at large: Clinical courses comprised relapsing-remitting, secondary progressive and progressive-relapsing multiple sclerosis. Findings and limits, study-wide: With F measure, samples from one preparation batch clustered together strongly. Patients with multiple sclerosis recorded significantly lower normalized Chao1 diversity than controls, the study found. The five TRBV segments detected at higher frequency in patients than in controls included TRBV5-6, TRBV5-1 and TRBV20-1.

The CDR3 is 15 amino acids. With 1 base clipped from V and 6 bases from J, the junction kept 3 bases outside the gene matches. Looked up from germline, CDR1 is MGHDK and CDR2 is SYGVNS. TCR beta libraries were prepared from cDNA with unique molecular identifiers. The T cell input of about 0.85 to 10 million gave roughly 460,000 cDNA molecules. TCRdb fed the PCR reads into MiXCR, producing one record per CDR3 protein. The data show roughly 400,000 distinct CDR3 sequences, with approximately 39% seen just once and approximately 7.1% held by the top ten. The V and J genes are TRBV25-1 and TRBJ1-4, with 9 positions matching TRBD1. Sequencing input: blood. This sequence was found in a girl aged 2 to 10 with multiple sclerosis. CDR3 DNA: TGTGCCAGCAGTGAATCATGGGACAGGGATGAAAAACTGTTTTTT. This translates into CASSESWDRDEKLFF. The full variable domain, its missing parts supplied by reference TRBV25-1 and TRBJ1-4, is EADIYQTPRYLVIGTGKKITLECSQTMGHDKMYWYQQDPGMELHLIHYSYGVNSTEKGDLSSESTVSRIRTEHFPLTLESARPSHTSQYLCASSESWDRDEKLFFGSGTQLSVL.